Sequencing of this T cell receptor beta chain was carried out in a study of T cells in Graves' hyperthyroidism and ophthalmopathy. Trimming removed 6 bases at V and 7 bases at J, with 13 bases between. Germline V CDR1 and CDR2: SNHLY, FYNNEI. The CDR3 length is 13 residues. Diagnoses were made from clinical symptoms, serum measures (thyroxine and TRAb), thyroid ultrasound and orbital computed tomography. The authors obtained PBMCs from about 9.5 ml of fresh peripheral blood. Researchers amplified the TCR beta CDR3 regions from RNA transcripts. First-round RT-PCR targeting the TCR CDR3 was performed with the HTBI primer set. TCRdb re-derived calls from the multiplex PCR reads in MiXCR, one entry per CDR3 protein. The sample lists approximately 610,000 distinct CDR3 sequences; approximately 14% were seen once. This clonotype was recorded at least ten times.

Material for sequencing was blood. This clonotype originated in a woman between 35 and 50 years old with Graves' ophthalmopathy. This chain connects TRBV2 to TRBJ1-5; D unresolved. CDR3 sequence (DNA): TGTGCCAGCAGGCGGAGGACCGGCCAGCCCCAGCATTTT. It is translated as CASRRRTGQPQHF.